These 10 T cell receptor beta chains were all obtained from the same sample, sequenced in a study of cytomegalovirus exposure and HLA in healthy donors. Amplification used 60 Vbeta primers and 13 Jbeta primers. Assay: immunoSEQ multiplex PCR; the TCRdb copy retains only in-frame clones and omits some. The sample records more than 110,000 clones, about 79% being singletons. Sequenced material: PBMCs. These receptor sequences come from a man aged 40-49 years in good health and CMV-seropositive.

V gene TRBV11-3 combines with J gene TRBJ1-2; the D gene is possibly TRBD1 (5 bases). Germline-derived CDR1 and CDR2 are SGHNT and YENEEA. The V and J ends lost 5 bases and 6 bases respectively, with 19 bases between them. The CDR3 loop spans 15 amino acids. CDR3 nucleotides: TGTGCCAGCAGCGTTGGGGGACTCTCGGGGGATGGCTACACCTTC. This translates into CASSVGGLSGDGYTF.

In its sample, this clone was seen a few times. The chain couples TRBV4-3 to TRBJ2-7; a weak D match, TRBD1 (6 bases). V was cut by 4 bases and J by 4 bases, with 14 bases left in between. Germline lookup yields CDR1 LGHNA and CDR2 YSLEER. This CDR3 is 14 amino acids long. The CDR3: CASSRQTTGYEQYF. The CDR3 nucleotides are TGCGCCAGCAGCCGACAAACCACAGGGTACGAGCAGTACTTC.

CDR3: CASSAGTGGPGTEAFF. The CDR3 DNA sequence: TGTGCCAGCAGTGCCGGGACAGGGGGCCCGGGGACTGAAGCTTTCTTT. This sequence joins TRBV9 and TRBJ1-1, with TRBD1 identical over 12 bases. The V segment lost 5 bases and the J segment 5 bases; nucleotides outside the gene matches: 10. This CDR3 has 16 residues. CDR1 and CDR2 from the germline V gene are SGDLS and YYNGEE.

The sample holds a few counts of this clone. The V gene is TRBV6-5, the J gene TRBJ1-6; 9 nucleotides match TRBD1. V lost 6 bases, J lost 7 bases, and 7 bases stayed unmatched. This CDR3 is built from 15 residues. The V gene's germline CDR1 is MNHEY and CDR2 SVGAGI. This CDR3 reads CASSRWTGDNSPLHF. CDR3 DNA sequence: TGTGCCAGCAGCCGCTGGACAGGGGACAATTCACCCCTCCACTTT.

The chain combines TRBV4-1 with TRBJ2-7; the match to TRBD2 covers 12 bases. The ends lost 5 bases at V and 5 bases at J; junction bases unmatched: 7. Germline CDR1 reads MGHRA; CDR2 reads YSYEKL. The length of the CDR3 is 15 residues. The CDR3 bases are TGCGCCAGCAGCACGACTAGCGGGAGTAAGAACGAGCAGTACTTC. Its protein is CASSTTSGSKNEQYF.

This chain uses TRBV7-9 with TRBJ1-1, with D possibly TRBD1 on 5 matching bases. The V end was cut by 4 bases, the J end by 4 bases, with 10 bases between. This CDR3 region has 13 residues. CDR1 is SEHNR, CDR2 FQNEAQ, per germline (reference sequence). The CDR3 DNA is TGTGCCAGCAGCTGGGGGGGACTCACTGAAGCTTTCTTT. Translation gives CASSWGGLTEAFF.

The chain has TRBV5-1 and TRBJ1-1; D possibly corresponds to TRBD1 (5 bases). V gave up 4 bases and J gave up 5 bases, with 15 bases separating them. The germline V gene encodes CDR1 SGHRS and CDR2 YFSETQ. CDR3 length: 14 amino acids. CDR3 nucleotides: TGCGCCAGCAGCCTGGGCCCTGGGGGGACTGAAGCTTTCTTT. It specifies CASSLGPGGTEAFF.

The chain joins TRBV5-6 to TRBJ1-2; 7 bases are a match to TRBD1. This CDR3 is 13 amino acids long. CDR1 and CDR2 (germline): SGHDT, YYEEEE. V lost 4 bases and J lost 2; bases outside the gene matches: 2. The CDR3, as DNA: TGTGCCAGCAGCCCGACAGGGAACTATGGCTACACCTTC. Protein product: CASSPTGNYGYTF.

J is TRBJ2-1 and V is TRBV9; D uncertain. The CDR3 length is 16 residues. Trimming took 4 bases from V and 0 from J, leaving 14 bases between them. From germline, CDR1 is SGDLS and CDR2 YYNGEE. CDR3 coding DNA: TGTGCCAGCAGCCCCCTTGCCTCGAGCTCCTACAATGAGCAGTTCTTC. Its protein is CASSPLASSSYNEQFF. Complete variable domain (other parts from reference TRBV9 and TRBJ2-1): DSGVTQTPKHLITATGQRVTLRCSPRSGDLSVYWYQQSLDQGLQFLIQYYNGEERAKGNILERFSAQQFPDLHSELNLSSLELGDSALYFCASSPLASSSYNEQFFGPGTRLTVL.

This clone has only a few counts. The chain recombines TRBV5-4 with TRBJ2-4; TRBD2 is a possible D gene (6 bases). The CDR3 covers 14 residues. Germline lookup yields CDR1 SGHNT and CDR2 YYREEE (reference sequence). V lost 4 bases and J 3 bases, leaving 11 bases between the germline ends. The CDR3 bases are TGTGCCAGCAGCCAGGACTACGGCAAAAACATTCAGTACTTC. Amino acids: CASSQDYGKNIQYF.